This section outlines one T cell receptor (beta chain) sequence together with its context. Its antigen is currently unknown. The data stem from a study of T cell responses to AZD1222 COVID-19 vaccine. V lost 3 bases, J lost 1 base, and 9 bases lay in between. The length of the CDR3 is 14 residues. Germline V CDR1 and CDR2: SGHTA, FQGTGA. The repertoire was sequenced with immunoSEQ multiplex PCR; TCRdb's copy has only in-frame clones and lacks some. The profile covers around 120,000 clones, with just under 95% appearing a single time and more than 0.95% taken by the ten largest. General study points: The donors showed a predominance of white British ancestry and of females, with possible underestimation of clonal diversity.

The V gene is TRBV7-3, the J gene TRBJ1-1, with unresolved D. The receptor's source is an adult who received the AZD1222 COVID-19 vaccine. This specimen consisted of peripheral blood, obtained 28 days after the second AZD1222 dose. For the CDR3, the DNA is TGTGCCAGCAGCTTTGAGAGTAGGAACACTGAAGCTTTCTTT. Translating gives CASSFESRNTEAFF.